This entry concerns a single TCR beta chain. Its antigen is not known. This record belongs to a study of post-analysis software for immune sequencing data. V lost 4 bases to trimming and J lost 6 bases, with 12 bases between them. Germline V gives CDR1 LGHDT, CDR2 YNNKEL (reference sequence). The CDR3 contains 13 residues. Unique molecular identifiers were built into the TCR beta cDNA libraries. A single record per CDR3 protein comes from TCRdb applying MiXCR to the PCR reads. Of approximately 570,000 distinct CDR3 sequences in the sample, roughly 40% were seen once. General study findings and limits: Those with multiple sclerosis, the patient group, showed significantly lower normalized Chao1 diversity than controls. Patients showed TRBV5-6, TRBV5-1 and TRBV20-1 among four to six TRBV segments more frequent than in controls.

The sequencing sample was made of blood. The receptor was derived from a girl aged 5 to 17 with multiple sclerosis. The J gene is TRBJ1-1, the V gene TRBV3-1; D gene ambiguous. CDR3: CASSPRRRSEAFF. Here the CDR3 DNA reads TGTGCCAGCAGCCCGCGAAGGAGGTCTGAAGCTTTCTTT.